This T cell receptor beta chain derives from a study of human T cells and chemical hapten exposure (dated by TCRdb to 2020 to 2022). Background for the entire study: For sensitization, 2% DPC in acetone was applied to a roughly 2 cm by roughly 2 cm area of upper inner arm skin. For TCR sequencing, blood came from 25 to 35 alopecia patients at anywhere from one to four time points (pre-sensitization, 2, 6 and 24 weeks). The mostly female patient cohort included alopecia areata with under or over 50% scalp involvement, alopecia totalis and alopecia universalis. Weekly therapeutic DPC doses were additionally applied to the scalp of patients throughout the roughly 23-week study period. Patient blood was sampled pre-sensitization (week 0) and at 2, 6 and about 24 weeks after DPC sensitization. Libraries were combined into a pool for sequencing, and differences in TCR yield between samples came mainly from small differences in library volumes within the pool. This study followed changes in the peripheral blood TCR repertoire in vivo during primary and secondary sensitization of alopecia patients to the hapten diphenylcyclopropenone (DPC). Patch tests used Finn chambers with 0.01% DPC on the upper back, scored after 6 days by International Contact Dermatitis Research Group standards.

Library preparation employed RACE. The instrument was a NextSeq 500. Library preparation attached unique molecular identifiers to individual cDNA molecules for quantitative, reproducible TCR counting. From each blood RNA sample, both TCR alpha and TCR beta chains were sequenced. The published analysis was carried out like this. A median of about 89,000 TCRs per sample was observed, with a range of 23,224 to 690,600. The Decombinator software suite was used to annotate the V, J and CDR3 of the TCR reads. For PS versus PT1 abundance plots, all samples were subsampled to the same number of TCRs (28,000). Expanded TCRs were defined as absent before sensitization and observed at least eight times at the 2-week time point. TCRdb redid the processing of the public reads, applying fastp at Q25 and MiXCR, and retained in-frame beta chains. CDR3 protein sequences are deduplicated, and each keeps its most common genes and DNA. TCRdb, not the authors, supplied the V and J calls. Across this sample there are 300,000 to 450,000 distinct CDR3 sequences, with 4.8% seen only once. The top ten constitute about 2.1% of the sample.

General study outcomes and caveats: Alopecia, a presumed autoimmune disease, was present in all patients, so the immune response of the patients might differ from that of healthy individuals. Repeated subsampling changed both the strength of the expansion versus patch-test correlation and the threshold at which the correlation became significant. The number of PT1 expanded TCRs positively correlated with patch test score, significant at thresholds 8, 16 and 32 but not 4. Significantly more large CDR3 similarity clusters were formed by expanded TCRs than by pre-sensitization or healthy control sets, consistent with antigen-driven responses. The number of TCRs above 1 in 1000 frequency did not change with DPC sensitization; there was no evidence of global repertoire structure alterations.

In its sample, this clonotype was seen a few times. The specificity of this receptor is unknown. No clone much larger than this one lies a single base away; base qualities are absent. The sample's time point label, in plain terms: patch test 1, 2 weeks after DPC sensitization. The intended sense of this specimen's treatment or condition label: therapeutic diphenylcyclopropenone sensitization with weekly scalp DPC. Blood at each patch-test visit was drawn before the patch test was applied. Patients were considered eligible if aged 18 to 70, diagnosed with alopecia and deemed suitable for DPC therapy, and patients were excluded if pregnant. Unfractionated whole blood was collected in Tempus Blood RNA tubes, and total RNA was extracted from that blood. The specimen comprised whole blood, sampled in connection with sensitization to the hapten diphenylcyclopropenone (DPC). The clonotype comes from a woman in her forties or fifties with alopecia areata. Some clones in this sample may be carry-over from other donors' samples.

The nucleotide sequence reads TGTGCCAGCAGACCCCGGGGGAACACCGGGGAGCTGTTTTTT. The resulting protein is CASRPRGNTGELFF. The chain is made from TRBV12-3 or TRBV12-4 and TRBJ2-2, and possibly TRBD2, on 5 matching bases. V sheds 6 bases and J sheds 1 base, leaving 9 bases between their ends. Its CDR3 holds 14 amino acids, cysteine through phenylalanine. The retained sequence is limited to the CDR3, 42 bases, with the frame set at the first base.